The 23 T cell receptor beta chains below were found in one sample sequenced in a study of beta chain features in type 1 diabetes. Study outcomes and limitations: All four CD4+ subsets of Type 1 diabetes patients contained TCRB CDR3s that were moderately but significantly shorter.

Expressed TCRB transcripts were sequenced because the entire RNA isolate underwent reverse transcription. Sequencing was performed with immunoSEQ multiplex PCR; in TCRdb, only in-frame clones are kept and a portion is missing. There are fewer than 400,000 clones in the sample; approximately 9.7% occur only once, and roughly 1% lies in the top ten. These TCRs are of unknown antigen specificity. Sequences were obtained from central memory CD4+ T cells from blood. These receptors were obtained from a man in his thirties or forties with type 1 diabetes.

This clone was seen a few times. This chain uses TRBV11-2 with TRBJ1-1; possibly TRBD1 for D (6 bases). V lost 2 bases to trimming and J lost 0 bases, with 10 bases between them. The CDR3 totals 15 residues. CDR1 SGHAT and CDR2 FQNNGV come from the germline V gene. This CDR3 is CASSLQGLMNTEAFF. The DNA for the CDR3 is TGTGCCAGCAGCTTACAGGGGTTGATGAACACTGAAGCTTTCTTT. The full variable domain, in which reference TRBV11-2 and TRBJ1-1 provide the parts outside the CDR3, is EAGVAQSPRYKIIEKRQSVAFWCNPISGHATLYWYQQILGQGPKLLIQFQNNGVVDDSQLPKDRFSAERLKGVDSTLKIQPAKLEDSAVYLCASSLQGLMNTEAFFGQGTRLTVV.

This clone was detected only a few times. The rearrangement links TRBV29-1 to TRBJ2-1; D remains unclear. This CDR3 is built from 13 residues. Germline values: CDR1 SQVTM, CDR2 ANQGSEA. With 5 bases removed from V and 7 bases from J, the gap between germline ends came to 15 bases. CDR3 sequence reads: CSVKATAGNEQFF. For the CDR3, the DNA is TGCAGCGTTAAGGCGACGGCCGGTAATGAGCAGTTCTTC.

This clone turned up a few times. The V call is TRBV10-1, the J call TRBJ1-2; TRBD1 agrees at 7 bases. Germline CDR1 reads WNHNN; CDR2 reads SYGVQD (reference sequence). V dropped 1 base and J dropped 0; count of bases not matched to a gene: 20. The length of the CDR3 is 21 residues. DNA for the CDR3: TGCGCCAGCAGTGAGTTGTGTGTAAGGAGGGGGCTAGTAACCCCTAACTATGGCTACACCTTC. Its translation: CASSELCVRRGLVTPNYGYTF.

CDR3 nucleotide sequence: TGTGCCAGCGGTGTCATAGATACGCAGTATTTT. Amino acids: CASGVIDTQYF. The chain uses TRBV27 and TRBJ2-3; D unclear. The CDR3 sequence is 11 residues long. From germline, CDR1 is MNHEY and CDR2 SMNVEV (reference sequence). The ends were cut back, 8 bases at V and 5 bases at J, with 8 bases in the middle.

The chain is built from TRBV4-3 and TRBJ2-2, with 8 bases fitting TRBD1. Germline V CDR1 and CDR2: LGHNA, YSLEER. The CDR3 consists of 15 residues. V shed 6 bases, J shed 4 bases, and the junction held 7 bases outside the gene matches. The CDR3 nucleotides read TGCGCCAGCAGTCCCCAGGGGGCCGGCACCGGGGAGCTGTTTTTT. Translation gives CASSPQGAGTGELFF.

V usage is TRBV27 and J usage is TRBJ2-1; possible D gene TRBD2, 6 bases. Trimming cost V 8 bases and J 9 bases, with 23 bases left between them. CDR1 and CDR2 (germline): MNHEY, SMNVEV (reference sequence). This CDR3 has 15 amino acids. The CDR3 protein is CASLTMRGRLGEQFF. In DNA form, the CDR3 reads TGTGCCAGCCTTACTATGCGGGGCAGGCTGGGTGAGCAGTTCTTC.

This clone has only a few counts. The chain combines TRBV5-6 with TRBJ2-5; D is undetermined. With 0 bases removed from V and 2 bases from J, the gap between germline ends came to 8 bases. This CDR3 is 14 amino acids long. CDR1 and CDR2 from the germline V gene are SGHDT and YYEEEE. The CDR3 sequence is CASSLDSRQETQYF. As DNA, the CDR3 is TGTGCCAGCAGCTTGGACAGCCGGCAAGAGACCCAGTACTTC. The entire variable domain, with the rest obtained from reference TRBV5-6 and TRBJ2-5, is as follows: DAGVTQSPTHLIKTRGQQVTLRCSPKSGHDTVSWYQQALGQGPQFIFQYYEEEERQRGNFPDRFSGHQFPNYSSELNVNALLLGDSALYLCASSLDSRQETQYFGPGTRLLVL.

CDR3 amino acids: CASSLPGGESPLHF. In DNA, the CDR3 is TGTGCCAGCAGTTTACCGGGTGGGGAATCACCCCTCCACTTT. V gene TRBV28 combines with J gene TRBJ1-6; D gene unclear. The germline V and J ends were trimmed by 2 bases and 10 bases, with 12 bases remaining between them. This CDR3 has 14 amino acids. Germline V CDR1 and CDR2: MDHEN, SYDVKM.

V is TRBV18 and J is TRBJ1-5; D is possibly TRBD1 (5 bases). The CDR3 runs 17 residues. V was clipped by 1 base and J by 2 bases, with 15 bases between them. Germline CDR1 and CDR2: KGHSH and LQKENI. The CDR3 nucleotides are TGTGCCAGCTCACCACGGGGGGAGGAGGCAGGCAATCAGCCCCAGCATTTT. Amino acids: CASSPRGEEAGNQPQHF. Full variable domain (missing parts from reference TRBV18 and TRBJ1-5): NAGVMQNPRHLVRRRGQEARLRCSPMKGHSHVYWYRQLPEEGLKFMVYLQKENIIDESGMPKERFSAEFPKEGPSILRIQQVVRGDSAAYFCASSPRGEEAGNQPQHFGDGTRLSIL.

The chain is built from TRBV11-3 and TRBJ2-1; possibly TRBD1 for D (5 bases). V lost 5 bases and J 10 bases, leaving 15 bases between the germline ends. Germline lookup yields CDR1 SGHNT and CDR2 YENEEA. The CDR3 consists of 13 residues. The CDR3 nucleotides read TGTGCCAGCAGCCGGCTGACAGCCCGAGAGCAGTTCTTC. Its protein is CASSRLTAREQFF.

The table lists this clone with a few counts. V gene TRBV6-5 combines with J gene TRBJ2-4; D unresolved. The germline V gene has CDR1 MNHEY and CDR2 SVGAGI. The CDR3 runs to 12 residues. Trimming stripped 6 bases from V and 9 bases from J, with 12 bases between. CDR3 in DNA: TGTGCCAGCAGCTCTACAACAAGCATTCAGTACTTC. Translating gives CASSSTTSIQYF.

V and J are TRBV29-1 and TRBJ1-2; 9 bases are shared with TRBD1. CDR1 is SQVTM, CDR2 ANQGSEA, per germline. After removal of 0 bases from V and 4 bases from J, the junction contained 9 bases not matched to a gene. CDR3 length equals 16 residues. CDR3 sequence: CSVEDRGTGTSYGYTF. CDR3 nucleotide sequence: TGCAGCGTTGAAGACCGCGGGACAGGGACGTCCTATGGCTACACCTTC.

The rearrangement joins TRBV5-5 to TRBJ2-1; 7 positions agree with TRBD2. Losses at the gene ends were 1 base for V and 8 bases for J; bases not matched to a gene: 9. The CDR3 is made up of 15 amino acids. The germline CDR1 and CDR2 sequences are SGHKS and YYEKEE (reference sequence). The CDR3 nucleotides are TGTGCCAGCAGCTTGTGGCTAGCGGCCCCCGATGAGCAGTTCTTC. Amino acid sequence: CASSLWLAAPDEQFF. The variable domain in full, with the rest retrieved from reference TRBV5-5 and TRBJ2-1, is DAGVTQSPTHLIKTRGQQVTLRCSPISGHKSVSWYQQVLGQGPQFIFQYYEKEERGRGNFPDRFSARQFPNYSSELNVNALLLGDSALYLCASSLWLAAPDEQFFGPGTRLTVL.

This clone turned up a few times. The chain links TRBV29-1 to TRBJ1-4, with a tentative D call TRBD1 (5 bases). Germline V lookup: CDR1 SQVTM, CDR2 ANQGSEA. CDR3 length equals 13 residues. The germline V and J ends were trimmed by 7 bases and 5 bases, with 14 bases remaining between them. The CDR3 is CSANSGGNEKLFF. The CDR3 bases are TGCAGCGCCAACAGCGGGGGAAATGAAAAACTGTTTTTT.

There are a few counts of this clone. The chain joins TRBV28 to TRBJ1-1, with D possibly TRBD1 on 5 matching bases. Deletions cut 7 bases from V and 7 bases from J, with 16 bases between. The length of the CDR3 is 13 residues. Germline CDR1 reads MDHEN; CDR2 reads SYDVKM. CDR3: CASTPPGQIEAFF. CDR3 coding DNA: TGTGCCAGCACGCCCCCCGGACAAATTGAAGCTTTCTTT.

This clone has a handful of counts. The chain joins TRBV4-3 to TRBJ2-7, with D maybe TRBD2 (5 bases). Germline values: CDR1 LGHNA, CDR2 YSLEER. The CDR3 has 16 residues. V dropped 0 bases and J dropped 3 bases, with 15 bases sitting between them. CDR3 coding DNA: TGCGCCAGCAGCCAAGATGGGTCCCTGGGGAGCTACGAGCAGTACTTC. This codes for CASSQDGSLGSYEQYF.

This clone was found a few times. The rearrangement links TRBV7-9 to TRBJ1-2; D is unclear. Germline-derived CDR1 and CDR2 are SEHNR and FQNEAQ (reference sequence). The CDR3 is 14 residues long. V lost 1 base and J lost 2, with 8 bases in between. CDR3: CASSLDAGNYGYTF. Here the CDR3 DNA reads TGTGCCAGCAGCTTAGACGCGGGAAACTATGGCTACACCTTC.

The V and J genes are TRBV7-9 and TRBJ1-4; TRBD1 matches 9 bases. This CDR3 comprises 18 residues. Germline CDR1 is SEHNR and CDR2 is FQNEAQ (reference sequence). V lost 5 bases and J lost 7; bases outside the gene matches: 17. CDR3 coding DNA: TGTGCCAGCAGCCAAGCCAGGACAGGGGAAGGTCTTCGTGAAAAACTGTTTTTT. Translating it yields CASSQARTGEGLREKLFF.

This clone was recorded a few times. At one of its ends the junction is not consistent with the germline gene, which may arise from a read error. V and J are TRBV11-3 and TRBJ2-3, with D perhaps given as TRBD1 or TRBD2 (5 bases each). CDR3 length: 13 amino acids. CDR1 SGHNT and CDR2 YENEEA come from the germline V gene. This CDR3 is CASSLDGAGPVDF. In DNA, the CDR3 is TGTGCCAGCAGCCTCGACGGGGCAGGGCCGGTGGATTTT.

V is TRBV18 and J is TRBJ1-2; tentatively, D is TRBD1 (6 bases). V lost 3 bases and J lost 2, with 19 bases in between. Germline V gene sequence: CDR1 KGHSH, CDR2 LQKENI. CDR3 length: 17 residues. CDR3 residues: CASSPSAGEFLNYGYTF. The CDR3 region has the DNA TGTGCCAGCTCACCTTCGGCAGGGGAATTTCTCAACTATGGCTACACCTTC.

This clone has just a few counts. This sequence joins TRBV4-1 and TRBJ1-3; D unclear. Germline CDR1 and CDR2: MGHRA and YSYEKL. This CDR3 contains 15 residues. V lost 2 bases and J 8 bases, leaving 16 bases between the germline ends. CDR3 sequence reads: CASSQLDNGGHTIYF. CDR3 in DNA: TGCGCCAGCAGCCAACTAGACAACGGCGGACACACCATATATTTT.

This clone was seen a few times. This chain joins TRBV28 and TRBJ1-2; D ambiguous. Germline assignment: CDR1 MDHEN and CDR2 SYDVKM. V lost 6 bases to trimming and J lost 0 bases, with 8 bases between them. The CDR3 covers 13 residues. CDR3: CASRTSTNYGYTF. In nucleotides, the CDR3 is TGTGCCAGCAGAACTTCTACTAACTATGGCTACACCTTC.

J is TRBJ1-5 and V is TRBV28; TRBD1 aligns across 12 bases. Germline lookup yields CDR1 MDHEN and CDR2 SYDVKM. Trimming cost V 5 bases and J 5 bases; bases outside gene matches: 4. The CDR3 has 15 amino acids. The CDR3 DNA sequence: TGTGCCAGCAGTACCGGGACAGGGGGCGATCAGCCCCAGCATTTT. This sequence encodes CASSTGTGGDQPQHF. Filled out from reference TRBV28 and TRBJ1-5, the complete variable domain reads DVKVTQSSRYLVKRTGEKVFLECVQDMDHENMFWYRQDPGLGLRLIYFSYDVKMKEKGDIPEGYSVSREKKERFSLILESASTNQTSMYLCASSTGTGGDQPQHFGDGTRLSIL.